The 3 T cell receptor beta chains presented below share a single source sample, sequenced in a study of shared clonotypes between healthy human individuals. The method was immunoSEQ multiplex PCR; TCRdb's version includes in-frame clones alone and lacks a portion of them. The repertoire consists of some 2 million clones, with about 95% occurring once and the leading ten covering 0.85% to 1.3%. CD45RO-negative, CCR7-selected cells formed the naive CD8 fraction, which excluded terminally differentiated effector memory CD45RA+ cells. The sample consisted of naive CD8+ T cells sorted from blood. Every receptor here comes from a man between 18 and 29 years old in good health.

Of note for this clone: The same CDR3 can be traced to other DNA sequences in this sample. The chain carries TRBV6-5 and TRBJ1-5; D is uncertain. Germline V gives CDR1 MNHEY, CDR2 SVGAGI. This CDR3 is 13 amino acids long. V was shortened by 0 bases and J by 4 bases, with 4 bases between the two germline ends. CDR3: CASSYSENQPQHF. In DNA form, the CDR3 reads TGTGCCAGCAGTTACTCTGAGAATCAGCCCCAGCATTTT.

The CDR3 DNA follows: TGTGCCATCAGACAGGACCTAGAAGCTTTCTTT. Protein: CAIRQDLEAFF. This rearrangement joins TRBV10-3 to TRBJ1-1; D perhaps matches TRBD1 (5 bases). This CDR3 has 11 residues. The V end lost 6 bases, the J end lost 8 bases, and 10 bases lay between the germline ends. Germline-derived CDR1 and CDR2 are ENHRY and SYGVKD.

The chain has TRBV6-5 and TRBJ1-1, with 7 nucleotides matching TRBD1. V dropped 0 bases and J dropped 7; count of bases not matched to a gene: 5. Germline assignment: CDR1 MNHEY and CDR2 SVGAGI. CDR3 length equals 14 residues. The CDR3 bases are TGTGCCAGCAGTTACTCAGGCAGGGGGGTTGAAGCTTTCTTT. It translates to CASSYSGRGVEAFF.